Listed below are T cell receptor beta chains from one sample, sequenced in a study of molecular identifiers for immune sequencing clone quantification. MiXCR, run by TCRdb on the PCR reads, gives a single entry per CDR3 protein. The table has approximately 550,000 distinct CDR3 sequences, approximately 25% seen once. The sample taken for sequencing was naive CD8+ T cells from blood, with Jurkat cell RNA spiked in. These receptors were obtained from a human donor in good health. Some libraries in this study had Jurkat cell RNA spiked in. The CDR3 runs from the conserved cysteine through the conserved F or W. Fields, in order: clone size, J gene, V gene, D gene, CDR3 protein, CDR3 DNA. The D gene is left open where the match is weak. Not every row has a clone size; where given, it reads once, few, many or a size class.

>once|TRBJ2-7|TRBV7-9|-
CASSTHPWDGSYEQYF
TGTGCCAGCAGCACCCACCCCTGGGACGGGTCCTACGAGCAGTACTTC
>few|TRBJ1-6|TRBV27|TRBD1
CASSSSAGTGASPLHF
TGTGCCAGCAGCTCCAGCGCCGGGACAGGGGCTTCACCCCTCCACTTT
>many|TRBJ1-5|TRBV27|-
CASSPGVGNQPQHF
TGTGCCAGCAGTCCCGGCGTTGGCAATCAGCCCCAGCATTTT
>few|TRBJ2-1|TRBV12-3/TRBV12-4|TRBD1
CASTQRPGQQDNEQFF
TGTGCCAGCACCCAACGGCCGGGACAGCAAGACAATGAGCAGTTCTTC
>-|TRBJ2-7|TRBV6-5|TRBD1
CASSPDPGQITYEQYF
TGTGCCAGCAGTCCCGACCCGGGACAGATAACCTACGAGCAGTACTTC
>-|TRBJ2-7|TRBV5-1|-
CASSPYFGGEQYF
TGCGCCAGCAGCCCCTATTTCGGGGGCGAGCAGTACTTC
>few|TRBJ2-2|TRBV7-2|-
CASTSPGHTNTGELFF
TGTGCCAGCACCAGTCCGGGACACACGAACACCGGGGAGCTGTTTTTT
>-|TRBJ2-3|TRBV19|-
CASSIENTDTQYF
TGTGCCAGTAGTATAGAGAATACAGATACGCAGTATTTT
>-|TRBJ2-7|TRBV11-2|TRBD1
CASSERDRWYEQYF
TGTGCCAGCAGCGAAAGGGACAGGTGGTACGAGCAGTACTTC
>many|TRBJ2-5|TRBV4-3|-
CASSQDVAQETQYF
TGCGCCAGCAGCCAAGATGTAGCCCAAGAGACCCAGTACTTC
>few|TRBJ2-1|TRBV4-3|-
CASSQDGAGAAYNEQFF
TGCGCCAGCAGCCAAGATGGGGCGGGGGCCGCCTACAATGAGCAGTTCTTC
>many|TRBJ2-7|TRBV27|-
CASSLWPEGYEQYF
TGTGCCAGCAGTTTATGGCCCGAAGGCTACGAGCAGTACTTC
>many|TRBJ1-1|TRBV6-5|-
CASREESTEAFF
TGTGCCAGCAGGGAGGAAAGCACTGAAGCTTTCTTT
>few|TRBJ1-1|TRBV4-1|-
CASSQGVGQWDTEAFF
TGCGCCAGCAGCCAAGGGGTAGGTCAGTGGGACACTGAAGCTTTCTTT
>-|TRBJ2-7|TRBV13|-
CASSLGSLVGQEQYF
TGTGCCAGCAGCTTAGGGTCCCTAGTGGGTCAGGAGCAGTACTTC
>-|TRBJ2-7|TRBV7-7|TRBD1
CASSAGQGVNEQYF
TGTGCTAGCAGCGCAGGACAGGGGGTCAACGAGCAGTACTTC
>-|TRBJ2-5|TRBV7-9|TRBD2
CASSLIRGGEETQYF
TGTGCCAGCAGCTTAATTCGGGGGGGAGAAGAGACCCAGTACTTC
>few|TRBJ2-7|TRBV6-5|TRBD2
CASRRIAGEYEQYF
TGTGCCAGCAGGCGTATAGCGGGAGAATACGAGCAGTACTTC
>-|TRBJ2-5|TRBV12-5|TRBD2
CASGLVLAGQETQYF
TGTGCTAGTGGTTTGGTACTAGCGGGGCAAGAGACCCAGTACTTC
>few|TRBJ1-6|TRBV7-9|-
CASSLRGSPLHF
TGTGCCAGCAGCCTCCGAGGGTCACCCCTCCACTTT
>many|TRBJ2-5|TRBV2|TRBD1
CASSESRTGVQETQYF
TGTGCCAGCAGTGAAAGCCGGACAGGGGTCCAAGAGACCCAGTACTTC
>-|TRBJ2-5|TRBV7-3|TRBD1
CASSLLVRDRDVETQYF
TGTGCCAGCAGCTTATTGGTTCGGGACAGGGACGTGGAGACCCAGTACTTC
>many|TRBJ2-7|TRBV28|-
CASRLPGGPSYEQYF
TGTGCCAGCAGGCTCCCTGGCGGCCCCTCCTACGAGCAGTACTTC
>many|TRBJ2-3|TRBV15|TRBD1
CATSSTPRQGVGTDTQYF
TGTGCCACCAGCAGTACCCCTCGACAGGGGGTTGGCACAGATACGCAGTATTTT
>few|TRBJ2-3|TRBV12-3/TRBV12-4|-
CASSFYGTADTQYF
TGTGCCAGCAGTTTCTATGGGACCGCAGATACGCAGTATTTT
>-|TRBJ2-1|TRBV11-2|-
CASSLTSNSYNEQFF
TGTGCCAGCAGCTTAACTAGCAACTCCTACAATGAGCAGTTCTTC
>-|TRBJ2-1|TRBV6-2/TRBV6-3|TRBD1
CASRTDDREFF
TGTGCCAGCAGGACAGATGACAGGGAGTTCTTC
>-|TRBJ2-5|TRBV12-3/TRBV12-4|-
CASSLLELQETQYF
TGTGCCAGCAGTTTACTAGAGCTACAAGAGACCCAGTACTTC
>-|TRBJ2-6|TRBV5-1|-
CASSLAMGRGANVLTF
TGCGCCAGCAGCTTGGCTATGGGCAGAGGGGCCAACGTCCTGACTTTC
>-|TRBJ2-1|TRBV19|-
CASRTGSRARNEQFF
TGTGCCAGCAGAACCGGGTCACGAGCACGGAATGAGCAGTTCTTC
>-|TRBJ2-7|TRBV7-2|TRBD1
CASSPDRTNAPYF
TGTGCCAGCAGCCCGGACAGGACGAACGCGCCGTACTTC
>-|TRBJ2-7|TRBV2|-
CASSEGWQGKAEQYF
TGTGCCAGCAGTGAAGGTTGGCAGGGGAAGGCCGAGCAGTACTTC
>-|TRBJ1-1|TRBV6-2/TRBV6-3|-
CASSYSLGTGNTEAFF
TGTGCCAGCAGTTACTCGCTCGGGACGGGGAACACTGAAGCTTTCTTT
>-|TRBJ1-5|TRBV27|-
CASSLKGVYSNQPQHF
TGTGCCAGCAGTTTAAAGGGGGTCTACAGCAATCAGCCCCAGCATTTT
>many|TRBJ2-7|TRBV6-2/TRBV6-3|TRBD1
CATGTGGYEQYF
TGTGCCACCGGGACAGGGGGCTACGAGCAGTACTTC
>few|TRBJ2-7|TRBV19|-
CASSPARAYEQYF
TGTGCCAGTAGCCCAGCCAGGGCCTACGAGCAGTACTTC
>few|TRBJ2-7|TRBV10-3|-
CAISMDSTYEQYF
TGTGCCATCAGTATGGACAGCACTTACGAGCAGTACTTC
>-|TRBJ1-1|TRBV12-3/TRBV12-4|TRBD1
CASGQGREASF
TGTGCCAGCGGACAGGGAAGAGAAGCTTCCTTT
>-|TRBJ1-1|TRBV4-3|-
CASSQDTKGYTEAFF
TGCGCCAGCAGCCAAGATACGAAAGGGTACACTGAAGCTTTCTTT
>few|TRBJ2-7|TRBV29-1|TRBD1
CSVVWDSYSYEQYF
TGCAGCGTTGTTTGGGACAGCTATAGCTACGAGCAGTACTTC